The 29 T cell receptor beta chains presented below share a single source sample, sequenced in a study of T cells in narcolepsy. Some clones are missing from TCRdb's copy, which holds only in-frame ones; the method was immunoSEQ multiplex PCR. The table has tens of thousands of clones, roughly 94% seen once. Sequencing was performed on CD45RA- memory CD4+ T cells from PBMCs. Every receptor here comes from a human donor with narcolepsy.

This clone was seen a single time. The rearrangement joins TRBV10-3 to TRBJ2-5, with 14 bases aligning to TRBD2. The CDR3 runs 17 residues. CDR1 is ENHRY, CDR2 SYGVKD, per germline. J gave up 3 bases and V 0 bases, and 3 bases lay outside the gene matches. The CDR3 DNA reads TGTGCCATCAGTGAGTCGCAGGGACTAGCGGGAGAAGAGACCCAGTACTTC. It is translated as CAISESQGLAGEETQYF.

The chain uses TRBV6-6 and TRBJ1-6, with D unclear. The CDR3 consists of 12 residues. V was clipped by 7 bases and J by 7 bases, with 8 bases between them. Per germline, CDR1 MNHNY and CDR2 SVGAGI (reference sequence). CDR3 residues: CASKGMNSPLHF. CDR3 nucleotides: TGTGCCAGCAAAGGGATGAATTCACCCCTCCACTTT.

This clone was found a few times. V and J are TRBV4-1 and TRBJ1-4, with D perhaps TRBD1 (6 bases). V lost 1 base and J 7 bases, leaving 13 bases between the germline ends. Per the germline V gene, CDR1 is MGHRA and CDR2 is YSYEKL. CDR3 length: 15 residues. CDR3 DNA sequence: TGCGCCAGCAGCCAAGGCACCGGACAGCCTGAAAAACTGTTTTTT. This translates into CASSQGTGQPEKLFF.

The chain links TRBV9 to TRBJ2-3; no clear D. Germline assignment: CDR1 SGDLS and CDR2 YYNGEE. V gave up 2 bases and J gave up 0 bases, with 1 base separating them. The CDR3 totals 12 residues. The CDR3 sequence: CASSVSTDTQYF. The CDR3 DNA sequence: TGTGCCAGCAGCGTCAGCACAGATACGCAGTATTTT.

The gene calls are TRBV14 and TRBJ1-2; D is possibly TRBD1 (5 bases). Trimming shortened V by 0 bases and J by 3 bases, and 8 bases separated the two germline ends. The CDR3 consists of 14 residues. Germline lookup yields CDR1 SGHDN and CDR2 FVKESK. CDR3 sequence (DNA): TGTGCCAGCAGCCAAGATTCAGGGTACTATGGCTACACCTTC. This encodes CASSQDSGYYGYTF.

J is TRBJ2-7 and V is TRBV18, with D possibly matching TRBD2 (5 bases). Trimming pared 5 bases from V and 2 bases from J, leaving 13 bases between. The CDR3 has 14 residues. Germline values: CDR1 KGHSH, CDR2 LQKENI. DNA for the CDR3: TGTGCCAGCTCATCACAAGCGGAGGCCTACGAGCAGTACTTC. This encodes CASSSQAEAYEQYF.

The gene calls are TRBV27 and TRBJ1-4, with D tentatively TRBD1 (5 bases). There are 12 residues in the CDR3. Germline CDR1 MNHEY, CDR2 SMNVEV (reference sequence). Trimming took 6 bases from V and 8 from J, leaving 10 bases between them. The chain's CDR3 is CASRGVGEKLFF. The DNA of the CDR3 is TGTGCCAGCAGAGGGGTGGGGGAAAAACTGTTTTTT.

V usage is TRBV6-4 and J usage is TRBJ2-2; D unclear. The germline V gene has CDR1 MRHNA and CDR2 SNTAGT. The V and J ends lost 7 bases and 4 bases respectively, with 13 bases between them. This CDR3 comprises 14 residues. The CDR3, as DNA: TGTGCCAGCACCGTCGACTCAGCCACCGGGGAGCTGTTTTTT. Protein: CASTVDSATGELFF.

The V and J genes are TRBV6-5 and TRBJ1-4; D possibly corresponds to TRBD1 (5 bases). In germline, CDR1 is MNHEY, CDR2 SVGAGI. Trimming pared 6 bases from V and 5 bases from J, leaving 13 bases between. The CDR3 extends over 14 amino acids. CDR3 amino acids: CASRWSGNNEKLFF. The CDR3 region has the DNA TGTGCCAGCAGGTGGTCAGGGAACAATGAAAAACTGTTTTTT.

The DNA for the CDR3 is TGTGCCAGCAGCTCCCAGGAGACCGGGGAGCTGTTTTTT. Translated, it gives CASSSQETGELFF. The chain employs TRBV11-2 and TRBJ2-2; D is unclear. The CDR3 covers 13 residues. The V end was cut by 4 bases, the J end by 5 bases, with 8 bases between. Looked up from germline, CDR1 is SGHAT and CDR2 is FQNNGV.

The J gene is TRBJ2-7, the V gene TRBV29-1; 15 nucleotides line up with TRBD2. J was trimmed by 4 bases and V by 7 bases; bases with no gene match: 5. The CDR3 has 14 amino acids. Germline V gene lookup returns CDR1 SQVTM and CDR2 ANQGSEA. The CDR3 is CSAGLAGGRYEQYF. The CDR3 DNA sequence: TGCAGCGCCGGACTAGCGGGAGGGAGGTACGAGCAGTACTTC.

The V gene is TRBV6-5, the J gene TRBJ1-2; TRBD1 might be the D (5 bases). CDR1 and CDR2 (germline): MNHEY, SVGAGI. The V end was cut by 7 bases, the J end by 2 bases, with 11 bases between. This CDR3 contains 13 residues. The chain's CDR3 is CASKQTVNYGYTF. The CDR3 coding sequence is TGTGCCAGCAAACAGACAGTGAACTATGGCTACACCTTC.

The chain couples TRBV7-8 to TRBJ2-7; TRBD2 agrees at 12 bases. The CDR3 is made up of 15 amino acids. The germline V gene encodes CDR1 SGHVS and CDR2 FQNEAQ. V was pared by 6 bases and J by 4 bases, with 7 bases of the junction left unmatched. In nucleotides, the CDR3 is TGTGCCAGCAGGGGACTAGCGGGCAGGGGATACGAGCAGTACTTC. Protein product: CASRGLAGRGYEQYF. The variable domain in full, completed from reference TRBV7-8 and TRBJ2-7, reads GAGVSQSPRYKVAKRGQDVALRCDPISGHVSLFWYQQALGQGPEFLTYFQNEAQLDKSGLPSDRFFAERPEGSVSTLKIQRTQQEDSAVYLCASRGLAGRGYEQYFGPGTRLTVT.

V is TRBV9 and J is TRBJ2-1; D not certain. Trimming took off 3 bases at V and 5 bases at J, with 15 bases between the two ends. Germline V gene lookup returns CDR1 SGDLS and CDR2 YYNGEE. This CDR3 region has 15 residues. The chain's CDR3 is CASSARVGTDNEQFF. The CDR3, as DNA: TGTGCCAGCAGCGCCCGAGTGGGCACGGACAATGAGCAGTTCTTC.

This clone appeared once. V gene TRBV18 combines with J gene TRBJ2-1; D is ambiguous. The CDR3 has 14 residues. CDR1 KGHSH and CDR2 LQKENI come from the germline V gene. The germline V and J ends were trimmed by 5 bases and 2 bases, with 10 bases remaining between them. DNA of the CDR3: TGTGCCAGCTCAGCCACGGACGCCTACAATGAGCAGTTCTTC. This encodes CASSATDAYNEQFF.

The rearrangement links TRBV9 to TRBJ2-7, with a possible D match to TRBD2 (6 bases). Trimming pared 0 bases from V and 5 bases from J, leaving 18 bases between. The CDR3 spans 16 residues. Per the germline V gene, CDR1 is SGDLS and CDR2 is YYNGEE. The CDR3 DNA reads as TGTGCCAGCAGCGTAGCCTCTCGGGGAGGAGGTAACGAGCAGTACTTC. Translation gives CASSVASRGGGNEQYF.

V and J are TRBV2 and TRBJ2-7, with 8 bases that match TRBD1. The CDR3 is 14 amino acids. With 3 bases clipped from V and 3 bases from J, the junction kept 4 bases outside the gene matches. Germline V lookup: CDR1 SNHLY, CDR2 FYNNEI. The chain's CDR3 is CASSENRGYYEQYF. In DNA form, the CDR3 reads TGTGCCAGCAGTGAGAACAGGGGGTACTACGAGCAGTACTTC. The full variable domain, with the rest looked up from reference TRBV2 and TRBJ2-7, is EPEVTQTPSHQVTQMGQEVILRCVPISNHLYFYWYRQILGQKVEFLVSFYNNEISEKSEIFDDQFSVERPDGSNFTLKIRSTKLEDSAMYFCASSENRGYYEQYFGPGTRLTVT.

DNA of the CDR3: TGCGCCAGCAGCCAGGGCTACCTGAACACCGGGGAGCTGTTTTTT. It encodes CASSQGYLNTGELFF. The V call is TRBV4-3, the J call TRBJ2-2; no reliable D call. Between the trimmed V and J ends, which lost 3 bases and 1 base, there was a span of 9 bases. CDR3 length: 15 residues. CDR1 and CDR2 from the germline V gene are LGHNA and YSLEER.

The chain links TRBV7-2 to TRBJ1-5; no reliable D call. Germline V gene sequence: CDR1 SGHTA, CDR2 FQGNSA. CDR3 length: 17 residues. The germline V and J ends were trimmed by 0 bases and 0 bases, with 12 bases remaining between them. Written as DNA, the CDR3 is TGTGCCAGCAGCTTAGCCACAGCCAGATATAGCAATCAGCCCCAGCATTTT. This sequence encodes CASSLATARYSNQPQHF.

The V call is TRBV19, the J call TRBJ1-1; possibly TRBD1 for D (6 bases). Trimming pared 6 bases from V and 4 bases from J, leaving 18 bases between. CDR3 length equals 15 residues. CDR1 LNHDA and CDR2 SQIVND come from the germline V gene (reference sequence). The CDR3 reads CASRTLKQGVTEAFF. The CDR3 DNA is TGTGCCAGTAGAACACTGAAACAGGGTGTCACTGAAGCTTTCTTT.

The chain uses TRBV18 and TRBJ2-7; D possibly corresponds to TRBD1 (6 bases). The CDR3 is 14 amino acids. Trimming took off 6 bases at V and 7 bases at J, with 19 bases between the two ends. Germline CDR1 KGHSH, CDR2 LQKENI. CDR3 region: CASSQGTGSREQYF. DNA of the CDR3: TGTGCCAGCTCGCAGGGGACGGGGTCGAGGGAGCAGTACTTC. The full variable domain, completed using reference TRBV18 and TRBJ2-7, is NAGVMQNPRHLVRRRGQEARLRCSPMKGHSHVYWYRQLPEEGLKFMVYLQKENIIDESGMPKERFSAEFPKEGPSILRIQQVVRGDSAAYFCASSQGTGSREQYFGPGTRLTVT.

The chain is built from TRBV5-5 and TRBJ2-2; 11 positions match TRBD2. Germline CDR1 and CDR2: SGHKS and YYEKEE (reference sequence). V lost 4 bases to trimming and J lost 4 bases; unmatched junction nucleotides: 12. CDR3 size: 18 residues. CDR3 sequence reads: CASSQTQIAGGRTGELFF. The CDR3 bases are TGTGCCAGCAGCCAGACCCAAATAGCGGGAGGGCGCACCGGGGAGCTGTTTTTT.

The chain has TRBV29-1 and TRBJ2-7, with 7 bases aligning to TRBD2. Germline trimming cut 3 bases from V and 7 bases from J; bases unmatched to any gene: 6. From germline, CDR1 is SQVTM and CDR2 ANQGSEA. The CDR3 consists of 12 residues. This chain's CDR3 is CSVDGGGEEQYF. The CDR3 region has the DNA TGCAGCGTTGATGGGGGGGGTGAAGAGCAGTACTTC.

The V gene is TRBV7-2, the J gene TRBJ1-4; D remains ambiguous. Germline values: CDR1 SGHTA, CDR2 FQGNSA. The germline V and J ends were trimmed by 6 bases and 0 bases, with 8 bases remaining between them. The CDR3 is 14 amino acids. This chain's CDR3 is CASSPHTTNEKLFF. In DNA form, the CDR3 reads TGTGCCAGCAGTCCACACACAACTAATGAAAAACTGTTTTTT.

This chain joins TRBV9 and TRBJ1-5, with a possible D match to TRBD1 (5 bases). This CDR3 is 17 amino acids long. Germline CDR1 and CDR2: SGDLS and YYNGEE. V was shortened by 3 bases and J by 4 bases, with 20 bases between the two germline ends. In DNA, the CDR3 is TGTGCCAGCAGCGGAGAGGGTGGGCGGGGGATAAATCAGCCCCAGCATTTT. Protein: CASSGEGGRGINQPQHF.

The chain is built from TRBV10-3 and TRBJ1-1; D remains unclear. Trimming pared 2 bases from V and 5 bases from J, leaving 9 bases between. The CDR3 is made up of 13 amino acids. The germline V gene has CDR1 ENHRY and CDR2 SYGVKD. The CDR3, as DNA: TGTGCCATCAGTGAGCTGGAAGGGACTGAAGCTTTCTTT. This encodes CAISELEGTEAFF.

The rearrangement joins TRBV4-1 to TRBJ2-1, with TRBD2 identical over 13 bases. The junction had 3 bases not matched to a gene; V was cut back by 4 bases and J by 0 bases. Germline V lookup: CDR1 MGHRA, CDR2 YSYEKL. The CDR3 is 17 residues long. CDR3 amino acids: CASSPRTSGSSYNEQFF. CDR3 coding DNA: TGCGCCAGCAGCCCCCGGACTAGCGGGAGCTCCTACAATGAGCAGTTCTTC.

This clone was counted between two and nine times. The CDR3: CASSAGTGTYEQYF. The CDR3 DNA reads TGTGCCAGCAGCGCCGGGACAGGAACCTACGAGCAGTACTTC. The chain recombines TRBV6-5 with TRBJ2-7; 8 nucleotides line up with TRBD1. J lost 2 bases, V lost 6 bases, and 6 bases had no gene match. The CDR3 length is 14 residues. The germline V gene encodes CDR1 MNHEY and CDR2 SVGAGI.

The chain is built from TRBV5-4 and TRBJ2-5; perhaps TRBD2 as D (5 bases). The V and J ends lost 6 bases and 3 bases respectively, with 12 bases between them. The CDR3 sequence is 13 residues long. The germline V gene has CDR1 SGHNT and CDR2 YYREEE (reference sequence). The CDR3 bases are TGTGCCAGCACCGAAAGCGGAGAAGAGACCCAGTACTTC. Protein: CASTESGEETQYF.